A single sample is the source of the 28 T cell receptor beta chains below, sequenced in a study of shared clonotypes between healthy human individuals. TCRdb's table, derived via immunoSEQ multiplex PCR, lists solely in-frame clones and lacks some. This sample has around 700,000 clones, with less than 80% found just once. The sample was memory CD4+ T cells sorted from blood. Noted subset: CD45RA-negative fraction. These receptors all come from a woman aged 25 to 39 in good health.

There are a few counts of this clone. The chain carries TRBV29-1 and TRBJ2-2; D is unclear. The V end was cut by 4 bases, the J end by 2 bases, with 11 bases between. CDR1 is SQVTM and CDR2 is ANQGSEA in the germline V gene. The CDR3 loop spans 14 amino acids. CDR3 loop: CSVVYRHNTGELFF. The CDR3 coding sequence is TGCAGCGTTGTATATCGGCATAACACCGGGGAGCTGTTTTTT.

V gene TRBV18 combines with J gene TRBJ1-3; D perhaps matches TRBD1 (5 bases). This CDR3 is 16 amino acids long. The germline gives CDR1 KGHSH, CDR2 LQKENI. V lost 1 base to trimming and J lost 0 bases, with 10 bases between them. This CDR3 reads CASSPQGLSSGNTIYF. CDR3 in DNA: TGTGCCAGCTCACCACAGGGACTAAGCTCTGGAAACACCATATATTTT.

The chain has TRBV30 and TRBJ1-2, with TRBD1 as a possible D gene (5 bases). V was cut by 5 bases and J by 3 bases, with 13 bases left in between. CDR1 is GTSNPN and CDR2 is SVGIG in the germline V gene (reference sequence). The CDR3 contains 13 residues. The CDR3 here is CAWAWGNHYGYTF. In nucleotides, the CDR3 is TGTGCCTGGGCCTGGGGCAATCACTATGGCTACACCTTC.

This chain joins TRBV6-1 and TRBJ2-7, with D tentatively TRBD1 (6 bases). CDR1 and CDR2 from the germline V gene are MNHNS and SASEGT. The CDR3 spans 15 residues. The V end lost 6 bases, the J end lost 0 bases, and 15 bases lay between the germline ends. The CDR3 loop reads CASSEGRGYSYEQYF. Here the CDR3 DNA reads TGTGCCAGCAGCGAGGGAAGGGGGTACTCCTACGAGCAGTACTTC.

The V call is TRBV30, the J call TRBJ2-2; TRBD1 is a possible D gene (7 bases). Germline loops: CDR1 GTSNPN, CDR2 SVGIG (reference sequence). Trimming took 1 base from V and 3 from J, leaving 12 bases between them. This CDR3 is 15 amino acids long. DNA of the CDR3: TGTGCCTGGAGTGGGGGGGACAGCGACACCGGGGAGCTGTTTTTT. It translates to CAWSGGDSDTGELFF. Based on the CDR3 plus reference TRBV30 and TRBJ2-2, the full variable domain is SQTIHQWPATLVQPVGSPLSLECTVEGTSNPNLYWYRQAAGRGLQLLFYSVGIGQISSEVPQNLSASRPQDRQFILSSKKLLLSDSGFYLCAWSGGDSDTGELFFGEGSRLTVL.

The V gene is TRBV6-5, the J gene TRBJ2-5, with D possibly matching TRBD1 (5 bases). The V gene's germline CDR1 is MNHEY and CDR2 SVGAGI. V was cut by 9 bases and J by 3 bases, with 17 bases left in between. CDR3 size: 14 residues. This chain's CDR3 is CASRIAGNEETQYF. In DNA form, the CDR3 reads TGTGCCAGTCGAATAGCAGGGAACGAAGAGACCCAGTACTTC.

The V gene is TRBV25-1, the J gene TRBJ2-5; tentative D call: TRBD2 (6 bases). The germline V and J ends were trimmed by 7 bases and 5 bases, with 26 bases remaining between them. Looked up from germline, CDR1 is MGHDK and CDR2 is SYGVNS. This CDR3 has 17 residues. CDR3 sequence: CASTGDLGYGTGETQYF. The CDR3 bases are TGTGCCAGCACCGGGGACCTAGGTTATGGGACTGGGGAGACCCAGTACTTC.

V is TRBV30 and J is TRBJ1-4; D remains ambiguous. Trimming took 0 bases from V and 5 from J, leaving 4 bases between them. The CDR3 has 12 amino acids. Germline-derived CDR1 and CDR2 are GTSNPN and SVGIG (reference sequence). CDR3: CAWSVLNEKLFF. CDR3 nucleotide sequence: TGTGCCTGGAGTGTTCTCAATGAAAAACTGTTTTTT.

The V gene is TRBV5-1, the J gene TRBJ1-2; the D is unclear. Between the trimmed V and J ends, which lost 5 bases and 6 bases, there was a span of 17 bases. CDR1 SGHRS and CDR2 YFSETQ come from the germline V gene. The CDR3 loop spans 14 amino acids. CDR3 bases: TGCGCCAGCAGAGAACAGCCCACTAAGGATGGCTACACCTTC. It codes for CASREQPTKDGYTF.

The gene calls are TRBV6-5 and TRBJ2-5; 9 bases map to TRBD2. V lost 6 bases and J lost 11; bases outside the gene matches: 10. Germline V gene lookup returns CDR1 MNHEY and CDR2 SVGAGI. The CDR3 sequence is 13 residues long. The DNA of the CDR3 is TGTGCCAGCAGATTAGCGGGAGCGGGGGAGCAGTACTTC. Translation: CASRLAGAGEQYF.

Details on this clone: Other DNA sequences from this sample encode an identical CDR3 as well. The V call is TRBV27, the J call TRBJ2-5, with 7 bases fitting TRBD2. Germline V CDR1 and CDR2: MNHEY, SMNVEV (reference sequence). V dropped 6 bases and J dropped 4; count of bases not matched to a gene: 5. The CDR3 extends over 13 amino acids. The CDR3 bases are TGTGCCAGCAGCCGATGGGGGGGAGAGACCCAGTACTTC. Protein sequence: CASSRWGGETQYF.

J is TRBJ1-3 and V is TRBV28; D is ambiguous. CDR3 length equals 14 residues. Germline V CDR1 and CDR2: MDHEN, SYDVKM. V lost 7 bases and J 0 bases, leaving 10 bases between the germline ends. In DNA, the CDR3 is TGTGCCAGCAACCCGGTTTACTCTGGAAACACCATATATTTT. Its protein is CASNPVYSGNTIYF.

The chain recombines TRBV6-6 with TRBJ2-1; TRBD1 aligns across 9 bases. With 6 bases clipped from V and 9 bases from J, the junction kept 12 bases outside the gene matches. The CDR3 sequence is 15 residues long. In germline, CDR1 is MNHNY, CDR2 SVGAGI (reference sequence). The CDR3 sequence is CASSEGTGSLGEQFF. CDR3 in DNA: TGTGCCAGCAGCGAGGGGACAGGGTCTTTAGGTGAGCAGTTCTTC.

The table lists this clone with a few counts. This sequence joins TRBV6-5 and TRBJ2-3, with D possibly matching TRBD2 (5 bases). Trimming took off 0 bases at V and 2 bases at J, with 9 bases between the two ends. Germline V gene sequence: CDR1 MNHEY, CDR2 SVGAGI. The CDR3 is 15 residues long. The CDR3 DNA is TGTGCCAGCAGTTACTCGGACTTTCTCACAGATACGCAGTATTTT. Protein sequence: CASSYSDFLTDTQYF.

Concerning this clone itself: The identical CDR3 is also encoded by other nucleotide sequences in the sample. The V call is TRBV10-3, the J call TRBJ2-2; D perhaps matches TRBD1 (6 bases). CDR3 length: 14 amino acids. The ends were cut back, 5 bases at V and 2 bases at J, with 9 bases in the middle. Germline V CDR1 and CDR2: ENHRY, SYGVKD. The CDR3 loop is CAISRDTNTGELFF. CDR3 nucleotide sequence: TGTGCCATCAGTCGGGACACCAACACCGGGGAGCTGTTTTTT.

This sequence joins TRBV6-6 and TRBJ2-3; TRBD1 matches 7 bases. CDR1 is MNHNY and CDR2 is SVGAGI in the germline V gene (reference sequence). V lost 8 bases to trimming and J lost 5 bases; unmatched junction nucleotides: 13. This CDR3 contains 15 residues. The CDR3 region has the DNA TGTGCCAGCCGAAAACTCGACAGGGCTGTAGATACGCAGTATTTT. Protein product: CASRKLDRAVDTQYF.

The chain carries TRBV19 and TRBJ2-3, with D tentatively TRBD1 (6 bases). Germline V gene lookup returns CDR1 LNHDA and CDR2 SQIVND (reference sequence). V shed 4 bases and J shed 2 bases, with 13 bases lying between them. This CDR3 contains 15 residues. This CDR3 is CASSTSGTTTDTQYF. In DNA form, the CDR3 reads TGTGCCAGTAGTACCTCCGGGACAACCACAGATACGCAGTATTTT.

This clone appeared a few times. Mismatch with germline at one junction end may stem from a read error. This sequence joins TRBV28 and TRBJ1-2; D is undetermined. This CDR3 has 10 residues. Per germline, CDR1 MDHEN and CDR2 SYDVKM. The CDR3 is CVSGDYGYTF. DNA of the CDR3: TGTGTCAGCGGGGACTATGGCTACACCTTC.

This clone was detected only a few times. The chain employs TRBV6-4 and TRBJ2-1; TRBD2 matches at 14 bases. The J segment lost 6 bases and the V segment lost 5 bases, leaving 6 bases of the junction unmatched. CDR1 and CDR2 (germline): MRHNA, SNTAGT. The CDR3 has 16 amino acids. This CDR3 is CASSWTSGRPSNEQFF. The CDR3 DNA reads TGTGCCAGCAGTTGGACTAGCGGGAGGCCGAGCAATGAGCAGTTCTTC.

In regard to this clone: This same CDR3 is encoded by further DNA sequences in the sample. The chain links TRBV28 to TRBJ1-1; D is unresolved. Trimming took 2 bases from V and 3 from J, leaving 4 bases between them. Germline-derived CDR1 and CDR2 are MDHEN and SYDVKM. The CDR3 has 12 residues. The CDR3 nucleotides are TGTGCCAGCAGTTTAAGGCACACTGAAGCTTTCTTT. Translation: CASSLRHTEAFF.

The CDR3 here is CASSPTANYGYTF. In DNA form, the CDR3 reads TGTGCCAGCAGCCCGACAGCTAACTATGGCTACACCTTC. The chain uses TRBV5-4 and TRBJ1-2; D may be TRBD1 (5 bases). This CDR3 contains 13 residues. Germline V gives CDR1 SGHNT, CDR2 YYREEE (reference sequence). Between the trimmed V and J ends, which lost 4 bases and 0 bases, there was a span of 7 bases.

The gene calls are TRBV28 and TRBJ1-5, with 9 positions matching TRBD1. V shed 5 bases and J 2 bases; nucleotides not matched to a gene: 4. The CDR3 extends over 15 amino acids. CDR1 and CDR2 (germline): MDHEN, SYDVKM. The CDR3 spells CASSTRTGGNQPQHF. DNA of the CDR3: TGTGCCAGCAGTACCCGGACAGGGGGCAATCAGCCCCAGCATTTT.

This clone was detected a few times. V gene TRBV7-6 combines with J gene TRBJ2-3; D is undetermined. Trimming removed 3 bases at V and 2 bases at J, with 9 bases between. The germline CDR1 and CDR2 sequences are SGHVS and FNYEAQ. The CDR3 spans 14 residues. This chain's CDR3 is CASSLGQLTDTQYF. The CDR3 DNA is TGTGCCAGCAGCTTGGGTCAACTCACAGATACGCAGTATTTT.

This chain connects TRBV10-3 to TRBJ2-1, with 8 nucleotides matching TRBD2. The CDR3 totals 15 residues. The ends lost 2 bases at V and 7 bases at J; junction bases unmatched: 7. CDR1 is ENHRY and CDR2 is SYGVKD in the germline V gene. The DNA for the CDR3 is TGTGCCATCAGTGAGGCAGACGGACTAGCAAATGAGCAGTTCTTC. This sequence encodes CAISEADGLANEQFF.

A single count supports this clone. This chain joins TRBV7-3 and TRBJ2-3; TRBD1 aligns across 8 bases. The CDR3 is 14 residues long. V lost 2 bases, J lost 3 bases, and 1 base stayed unmatched. From germline, CDR1 is SGHTA and CDR2 FQGTGA. The CDR3 protein is CASSLGTGTDTQYF. CDR3 nucleotide sequence: TGTGCCAGCAGCTTAGGGACAGGTACAGATACGCAGTATTTT. Filled out from reference TRBV7-3 and TRBJ2-3, the complete variable domain reads GAGVSQTPSNKVTEKGKYVELRCDPISGHTALYWYRQSLGQGPEFLIYFQGTGAADDSGLPNDRFFAVRPEGSVSTLKIQRTERGDSAVYLCASSLGTGTDTQYFGPGTRLTVL.

The genes are TRBV28 and TRBJ2-1, with TRBD2 matching over 11 bases. V shed 7 bases, J shed 10 bases, and the junction held 15 bases outside the gene matches. Germline-derived CDR1 and CDR2 are MDHEN and SYDVKM. The CDR3 has 16 amino acids. CDR3 DNA: TGTGCCAGCATTAGGGGTTCTAGCGGGAGGTCTGGGGAGCAGTTCTTC. Protein product: CASIRGSSGRSGEQFF.

The V gene is TRBV10-3, the J gene TRBJ2-7, with TRBD1 as a possible D gene (6 bases). Germline V gene lookup returns CDR1 ENHRY and CDR2 SYGVKD. V lost 5 bases to trimming and J lost 4 bases, with 12 bases between them. CDR3 length: 13 amino acids. The CDR3 nucleotides are TGTGCCATCAGTAGGGACACCGATTACGAGCAGTACTTC. This translates into CAISRDTDYEQYF.

The rearrangement uses TRBV4-1 and TRBJ2-7; tentatively, D is TRBD1 or TRBD2 (7 bases each). CDR1 MGHRA and CDR2 YSYEKL come from the germline V gene. This CDR3 has 19 residues. V was trimmed by 2 bases and J by 3 bases, leaving 26 bases between them. The CDR3 DNA reads TGCGCCAGCAGCCAACTGAGACAGGGTACTAGCGTGTACAACTACGAGCAGTACTTC. It is translated as CASSQLRQGTSVYNYEQYF.